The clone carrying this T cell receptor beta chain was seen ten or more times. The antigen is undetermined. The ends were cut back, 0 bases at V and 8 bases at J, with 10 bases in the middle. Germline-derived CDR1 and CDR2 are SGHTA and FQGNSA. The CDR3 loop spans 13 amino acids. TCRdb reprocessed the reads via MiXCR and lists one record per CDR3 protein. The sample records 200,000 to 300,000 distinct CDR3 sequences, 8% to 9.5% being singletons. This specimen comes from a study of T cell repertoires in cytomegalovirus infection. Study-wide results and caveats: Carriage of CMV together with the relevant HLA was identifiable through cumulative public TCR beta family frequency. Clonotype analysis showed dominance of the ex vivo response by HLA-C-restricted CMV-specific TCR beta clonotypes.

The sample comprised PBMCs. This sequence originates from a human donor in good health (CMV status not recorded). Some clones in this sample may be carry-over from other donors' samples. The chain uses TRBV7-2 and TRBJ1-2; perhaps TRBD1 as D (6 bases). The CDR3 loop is CASSLAGGRGYTF. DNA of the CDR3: TGTGCCAGCAGCTTAGCAGGGGGTCGAGGCTACACCTTC.